The 15 T cell receptor beta chains in this list originate from one sample, sequenced in a study of blood T cell repertoires in COVID-19. The data were produced by immunoSEQ multiplex PCR, yet TCRdb's version contains in-frame clones alone and is incomplete. Here the sample spans 300,000 to 400,000 clones, about 88% being singletons. The specimen sequenced was PBMCs or T cells enriched from blood (not recorded which). These receptor sequences come from a woman aged 18-29 years who had recovered from COVID-19.

This rearrangement joins TRBV7-2 to TRBJ2-5, with D possibly matching TRBD1 (5 bases). Trimming removed 5 bases at V and 0 bases at J, with 13 bases between. The CDR3 sequence is 15 residues long. Germline V gene lookup returns CDR1 SGHTA and CDR2 FQGNSA. CDR3 nucleotides: TGTGCCAGCAGCCCGAGCAGGGATCACCAAGAGACCCAGTACTTC. Translation gives CASSPSRDHQETQYF. Filled out from reference TRBV7-2 and TRBJ2-5, the complete variable domain reads GAGVSQSPSNKVTEKGKDVELRCDPISGHTALYWYRQSLGQGLEFLIYFQGNSAPDKSGLPSDRFSAERTGGSVSTLTIQRTQQEDSAVYLCASSPSRDHQETQYFGPGTRLLVL.

V and J are TRBV18 and TRBJ2-5; D is unresolved. Germline V CDR1 and CDR2: KGHSH, LQKENI. The CDR3 loop spans 12 amino acids. Trimming stripped 2 bases from V and 4 bases from J, with 5 bases between. The CDR3 here is CASSPRRETQYF. CDR3 coding DNA: TGTGCCAGCTCACCAAGGAGAGAGACCCAGTACTTC.

The chain uses TRBV20-1 and TRBJ1-5; no clear D. V was shortened by 3 bases and J by 6 bases, with 12 bases between the two germline ends. Germline CDR1 is DFQATT and CDR2 is SNEGSKA (reference sequence). CDR3 length: 13 residues. The CDR3 loop reads CSASPGSGQPQHF. CDR3 coding DNA: TGCAGTGCTAGTCCGGGAAGTGGTCAGCCCCAGCATTTT.

V is TRBV29-1 and J is TRBJ1-2; 10 bases are shared with TRBD1. Per the germline V gene, CDR1 is SQVTM and CDR2 is ANQGSEA. The CDR3 covers 14 residues. The V gene end was trimmed by 6 bases and the J gene end by 5 bases; junction bases not matched to a gene: 9. The CDR3 DNA is TGCAGCGTAGAGCCGACAGGGGGCCGGTATGGCTACACCTTC. It yields the protein CSVEPTGGRYGYTF.

There are a few counts of this clone. The gene calls are TRBV6-5 and TRBJ1-2; TRBD1 matches 7 bases. The CDR3 spans 12 residues. With V trimmed by 11 bases and J by 4 bases, 7 bases remained unmatched. CDR1 is MNHEY, CDR2 SVGAGI, per germline. CDR3 nucleotides: TGTGCCGCCCGGGACAGCTTCTATGGCTACACCTTC. It yields the protein CAARDSFYGYTF.

The rearrangement links TRBV12-3 or TRBV12-4 to TRBJ2-5; a weak D match, TRBD1 (5 bases). Trimming stripped 11 bases from V and 8 bases from J, with 15 bases between. The CDR3 contains 11 residues. The CDR3 nucleotides read TGTGCCTCCAGGGATCACTCTACCCAGTACTTC. Its translation is CASRDHSTQYF.

This rearrangement joins TRBV27 to TRBJ2-7; 7 bases match TRBD2. The CDR3 consists of 17 residues. V gave up 5 bases and J gave up 8 bases; unmatched junction bases: 21. Germline assignment: CDR1 MNHEY and CDR2 SMNVEV (reference sequence). The CDR3 is CASSVMPVSSGLRKQYF. The CDR3 DNA reads TGTGCCAGCAGTGTAATGCCCGTATCTAGCGGCCTACGAAAGCAGTACTTC.

The chain links TRBV5-4 to TRBJ2-1; 8 nucleotides line up with TRBD1. Looked up from germline, CDR1 is SGHNT and CDR2 is YYREEE (reference sequence). This CDR3 contains 15 residues. V lost 0 bases to trimming and J lost 3 bases; unmatched junction nucleotides: 2. The chain's CDR3 is CASSLDRGVYNEQFF. Written as DNA, the CDR3 is TGTGCCAGCAGCTTGGACAGGGGGGTCTACAATGAGCAGTTCTTC.

V usage is TRBV4-1 and J usage is TRBJ1-2; 8 bases line up with TRBD1. Germline CDR1 and CDR2: MGHRA and YSYEKL. J lost 7 bases, V lost 6 bases, and 10 bases had no gene match. The CDR3 runs 14 residues. The CDR3 region has the DNA TGCGCCAGCAGGCTTGAAACCGACAGGGGTGGCTACACCTTC. It translates to CASRLETDRGGYTF.

This clone occurred a few times. The chain carries TRBV4-2 and TRBJ2-1; 9 positions match TRBD1. The CDR3 sequence is 14 residues long. Trimming cost V 3 bases and J 5 bases; bases outside gene matches: 2. Germline values: CDR1 LGHNA, CDR2 YNFKEQ. CDR3 bases: TGTGCCAGCAGCCAGGGGACAGGGAACAATGAGCAGTTCTTC. Its protein is CASSQGTGNNEQFF.

The chain links TRBV29-1 to TRBJ1-2, with TRBD1 identical over 9 bases. Germline CDR1 and CDR2: SQVTM and ANQGSEA. V shed 7 bases and J 8 bases; nucleotides not matched to a gene: 8. This CDR3 has 12 residues. The CDR3 DNA follows: TGCAGCGCCGGGACAGGGATATACGGCTACACCTTC. This gives the protein CSAGTGIYGYTF.

J is TRBJ1-1 and V is TRBV30; D ambiguous. The germline gives CDR1 GTSNPN, CDR2 SVGIG (reference sequence). This CDR3 has 15 residues. V was pared by 5 bases and J by 2 bases, with 18 bases between. The CDR3 DNA sequence: TGTGCCTGGGGGAAGGGAGTTGCAAGTAACACTGAAGCTTTCTTT. Its protein product is CAWGKGVASNTEAFF. Full variable domain (outside the CDR3, taken from reference TRBV30 and TRBJ1-1): SQTIHQWPATLVQPVGSPLSLECTVEGTSNPNLYWYRQAAGRGLQLLFYSVGIGQISSEVPQNLSASRPQDRQFILSSKKLLLSDSGFYLCAWGKGVASNTEAFFGQGTRLTVV.

This chain joins TRBV7-9 and TRBJ1-4; D gene ambiguous. The CDR3 has 16 amino acids. Germline CDR1 is SEHNR and CDR2 is FQNEAQ (reference sequence). V shed 1 base and J shed 4 bases, with 13 bases lying between them. CDR3 amino acids: CASSLGPAGYNEKLFF. CDR3 coding DNA: TGTGCCAGCAGCTTAGGACCCGCAGGATATAATGAAAAACTGTTTTTT.

The rearrangement joins TRBV18 to TRBJ2-5; TRBD1 might be the D (6 bases). The V end was cut by 1 base, the J end by 1 base, with 16 bases between. This CDR3 region has 17 residues. Germline V gene sequence: CDR1 KGHSH, CDR2 LQKENI. DNA for the CDR3: TGTGCCAGCTCACCACGTTCCAGGGGTCGTACCCAAGAGACCCAGTACTTC. It specifies CASSPRSRGRTQETQYF. The complete variable domain, with remaining parts taken from reference TRBV18 and TRBJ2-5, reads NAGVMQNPRHLVRRRGQEARLRCSPMKGHSHVYWYRQLPEEGLKFMVYLQKENIIDESGMPKERFSAEFPKEGPSILRIQQVVRGDSAAYFCASSPRSRGRTQETQYFGPGTRLLVL.

The chain has TRBV28 and TRBJ1-5, with TRBD1 as a possible D gene (5 bases). Between the trimmed V and J ends, which lost 1 base and 5 bases, there was a span of 9 bases. This CDR3 is 14 amino acids long. The V gene's germline CDR1 is MDHEN and CDR2 SYDVKM. The CDR3 region is CASSLSGGYQPQHF. The DNA of the CDR3 is TGTGCCAGCAGTTTATCGGGGGGGTATCAGCCCCAGCATTTT.